The entry below gives a single TCR beta chain sequence along with its context. The antigen remains undetermined. Germline V gene lookup returns CDR1 KGHSH and CDR2 LQKENI. Trimming shortened V by 2 bases and J by 1 base, and 11 bases separated the two germline ends. The CDR3 covers 15 residues. This sample is part of a study of molecular identifiers for immune sequencing clone quantification. General study findings and limits: Over 98% of effector molecules, yet under 1% of naive-cell molecules, were held by clones above 20 RNA copies.

Preparation of the bulk TCR libraries relied on previously described methods and listed TCR primers. TCRdb reanalysed the PCR reads using MiXCR and keeps one entry per CDR3 protein. The table records some 650,000 distinct CDR3 sequences, just under 20% of them present only once. Sorted cells numbering roughly 19,000 to 1,100,000, with 10%, 30% or 50% RNA, yielded the naive CD8 libraries. V usage is TRBV18 and J usage is TRBJ1-1; a possible D gene is TRBD1 (5 bases). The sequence was collected from a human donor in good health. Some libraries in this study had Jurkat cell RNA spiked in. Sample: naive CD8+ T cells from blood, with Jurkat cell RNA spiked in. Subset described: FACS-sorted CD8+CD4-CCR7+CD45RA+ naive T cells. DNA for the CDR3: TGTGCCAGCTCACCAAATGGGACGAGGAACACTGAAGCTTTCTTT. This codes for CASSPNGTRNTEAFF.